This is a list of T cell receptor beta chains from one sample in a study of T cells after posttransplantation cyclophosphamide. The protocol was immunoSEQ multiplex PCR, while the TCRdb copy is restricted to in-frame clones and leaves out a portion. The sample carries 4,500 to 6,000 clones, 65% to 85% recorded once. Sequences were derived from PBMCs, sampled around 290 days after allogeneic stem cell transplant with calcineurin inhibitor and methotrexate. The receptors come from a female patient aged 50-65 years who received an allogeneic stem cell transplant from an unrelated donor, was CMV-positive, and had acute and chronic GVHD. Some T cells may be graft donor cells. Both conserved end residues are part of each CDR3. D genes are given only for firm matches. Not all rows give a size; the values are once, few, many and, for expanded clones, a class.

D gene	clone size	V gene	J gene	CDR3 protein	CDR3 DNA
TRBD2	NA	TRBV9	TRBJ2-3	CASSVGAGGGDTQYF	TGTGCCAGCAGCGTAGGAGCGGGGGGGGGAGATACGCAGTATTTT
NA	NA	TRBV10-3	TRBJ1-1	CAIRLTGNVNTEAFF	TGTGCCATCAGACTCACAGGGAATGTGAACACTGAAGCTTTCTTT
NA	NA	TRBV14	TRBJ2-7	CASSLRTATSYEQYF	TGTGCCAGCAGCCTACGGACAGCCACATCCTACGAGCAGTACTTC
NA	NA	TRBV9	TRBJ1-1	CASSARGNQNTEAFF	TGTGCCAGCAGCGCCCGGGGAAATCAGAACACTGAAGCTTTCTTT
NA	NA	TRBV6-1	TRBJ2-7	CASSGFREFYEQYF	TGTGCCAGCAGTGGTTTCCGCGAGTTCTACGAGCAGTACTTC
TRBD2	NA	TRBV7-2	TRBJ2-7	CASSLAAGLKGEQYF	TGTGCCAGCAGCTTAGCAGCGGGGTTAAAGGGAGAGCAGTACTTC
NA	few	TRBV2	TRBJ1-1	CASNLLNTEAFF	TGTGCCAGCAACCTACTGAACACTGAAGCTTTCTTT
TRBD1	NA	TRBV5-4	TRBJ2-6	CASSPPGTGGSAGANVLTF	TGTGCCAGCAGCCCTCCCGGGACAGGGGGGTCGGCTGGGGCCAACGTCCTGACTTTC
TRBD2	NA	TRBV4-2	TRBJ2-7	CASSQVGPAGAGYEQYF	TGTGCCAGCAGCCAAGTGGGCCCAGCGGGAGCCGGCTACGAGCAGTACTTC
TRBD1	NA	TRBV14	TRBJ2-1	CASSPWDRASDNEQFF	TGTGCCAGCAGCCCCTGGGACAGAGCTTCGGACAATGAGCAGTTCTTC
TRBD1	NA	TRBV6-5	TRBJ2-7	CASSTSLRGRYEQYF	TGTGCCAGCAGTACCTCACTCAGGGGGCGCTACGAGCAGTACTTC
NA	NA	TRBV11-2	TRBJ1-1	CASRHDLWEGYAFF	TGTGCCAGCCGGCACGATCTTTGGGAGGGTTATGCTTTCTTT
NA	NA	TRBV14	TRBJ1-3	CASSYAGTGNTIYF	TGTGCCAGCAGCTATGCGGGTACTGGAAACACCATATATTTT
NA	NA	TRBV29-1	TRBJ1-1	CSGEDANMNTEAFF	TGCAGCGGGGAGGACGCGAACATGAACACTGAAGCTTTCTTT
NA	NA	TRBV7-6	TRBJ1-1	CASSLVPGQITEAFF	TGTGCCAGCAGCTTAGTCCCGGGACAAATCACTGAAGCTTTCTTT
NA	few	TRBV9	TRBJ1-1	CASSVVPDTEAFF	TGTGCCAGCAGCGTCGTTCCGGACACTGAAGCTTTCTTT
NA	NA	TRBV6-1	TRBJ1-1	CASRPRGYMNTEAFF	TGTGCCAGCAGGCCTAGGGGGTACATGAACACTGAAGCTTTCTTT
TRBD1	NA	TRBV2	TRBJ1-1	CASSEDRGLAEAFF	TGTGCCAGCAGTGAGGACAGGGGGCTGGCTGAAGCTTTCTTT
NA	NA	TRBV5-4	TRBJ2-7	CASSRGNEQYF	TGTGCCAGCAGCCGAGGTAACGAGCAGTACTTC
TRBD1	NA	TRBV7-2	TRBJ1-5	CASSLVRQGVSNQPQHF	TGTGCCAGCAGCTTAGTCCGACAGGGGGTAAGCAATCAGCCCCAGCATTTT
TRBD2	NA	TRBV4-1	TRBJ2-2	CASSQVSGAGELFF	TGCGCCAGCAGCCAAGTAAGCGGGGCCGGGGAGCTGTTTTTT
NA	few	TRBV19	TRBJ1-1	CASSNGGANTEAFF	TGTGCCAGTAGTAATGGAGGGGCGAACACTGAAGCTTTCTTT
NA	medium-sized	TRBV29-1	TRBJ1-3	CSALLPGNTIYF	TGCAGCGCCTTGCTACCGGGAAACACCATATATTTT
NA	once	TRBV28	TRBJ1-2	CASSLLLSRGYTF	TGTGCCAGCAGTCTCCTTCTATCCAGGGGCTACACCTTC
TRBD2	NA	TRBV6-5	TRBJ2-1	CASSYTAGGKREQFF	TGTGCCAGCAGTTATACAGCGGGAGGGAAGCGGGAGCAGTTCTTC
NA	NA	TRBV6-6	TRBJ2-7	CASSYSGLNIYEQYF	TGTGCCAGCAGTTACTCCGGACTTAACATTTACGAGCAGTACTTC
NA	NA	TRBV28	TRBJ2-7	CATSSRDNLPYEQYF	TGTGCCACATCGAGCCGGGACAACTTACCCTACGAGCAGTACTTC
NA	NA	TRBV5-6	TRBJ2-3	CASSPWGADTQYF	TGTGCCAGCAGCCCGTGGGGCGCAGATACGCAGTATTTT
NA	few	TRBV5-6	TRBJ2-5	CASSVVGLAPSQYF	TGTGCCAGCAGCGTTGTAGGCCTAGCCCCTAGCCAGTACTTC